This entry describes one TCR beta chain. What it binds is not known. Using a J-beta primer mix together with a sample-barcoded 5' primer, a second PCR was run for roughly 6 to 12 cycles. MiXCR, run by TCRdb on the 5' RACE reads, gives a single entry per CDR3 protein. The sample records around 520,000 distinct CDR3 sequences, 27% being singletons. The entry originates in a study of blood T cells in healthy people across ages. Study-wide findings and caveats: Roughly linear declines in TCR beta diversity per million T cells occurred with age.

CDR1 is MNHNS, CDR2 SASEGT, per germline. This CDR3 has 16 residues. Deletions cut 2 bases from V and 3 bases from J, with 17 bases between. This sample also appeared in a second study, on T cells of mothers and their children.

The sequence came from a boy aged 2-15 years in good health. This rearrangement joins TRBV6-1 to TRBJ2-7; D is uncertain. The sequencing input was blood. The CDR3 sequence: CASSESMGRAYYEQYF. DNA of the CDR3: TGTGCCAGCAGTGAAAGTATGGGCAGAGCATACTACGAGCAGTACTTC.